This entry is about one TCR beta chain. Germline CDR1 is MDHEN and CDR2 is SYDVKM. V lost 5 bases and J lost 3, with 8 bases in between. This CDR3 is 12 amino acids long. This sample stems from a study of cytotoxic CD8 clonotypes in ibrutinib-treated CLL. Across the whole study: The average sample held roughly 250,000 productive templates and approximately 93,000 productive rearrangements.

Libraries were prepared by immunoSEQ multiplex PCR; TCRdb keeps only in-frame clonotypes and omits some of them. Altogether fewer than 300,000 clones are present, around 76% being singletons, with the ten largest covering 5.6%. The material was PBMCs, obtained at disease progression, from a patient treated with ibrutinib. The receptor comes from a human donor with chronic lymphocytic leukemia. V is TRBV28 and J is TRBJ2-7; the D is unclear. The DNA of the CDR3 is TGTGCCAGCAGTGGGCAACTCTACGAGCAGTACTTC. It is translated as CASSGQLYEQYF.